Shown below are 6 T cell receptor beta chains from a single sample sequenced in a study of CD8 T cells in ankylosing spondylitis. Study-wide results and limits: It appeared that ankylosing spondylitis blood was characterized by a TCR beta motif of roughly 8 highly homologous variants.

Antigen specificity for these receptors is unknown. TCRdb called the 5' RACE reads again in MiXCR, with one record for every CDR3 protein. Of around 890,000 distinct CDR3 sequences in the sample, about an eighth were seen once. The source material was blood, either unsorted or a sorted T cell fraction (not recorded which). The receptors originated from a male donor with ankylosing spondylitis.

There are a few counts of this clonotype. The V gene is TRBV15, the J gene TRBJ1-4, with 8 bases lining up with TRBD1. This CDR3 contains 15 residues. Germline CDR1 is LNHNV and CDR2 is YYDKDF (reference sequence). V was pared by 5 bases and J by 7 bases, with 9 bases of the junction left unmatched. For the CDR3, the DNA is TGTGCCACCAGCGGGCAGGACAGGGCGTCTGAAAAACTGTTTTTT. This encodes CATSGQDRASEKLFF.

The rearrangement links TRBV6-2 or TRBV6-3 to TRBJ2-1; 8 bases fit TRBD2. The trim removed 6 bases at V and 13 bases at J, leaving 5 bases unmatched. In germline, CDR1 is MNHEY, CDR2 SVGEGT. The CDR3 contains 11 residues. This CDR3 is CASRVSGSQFF. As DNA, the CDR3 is TGTGCCAGCAGAGTAAGCGGGAGCCAGTTCTTC.

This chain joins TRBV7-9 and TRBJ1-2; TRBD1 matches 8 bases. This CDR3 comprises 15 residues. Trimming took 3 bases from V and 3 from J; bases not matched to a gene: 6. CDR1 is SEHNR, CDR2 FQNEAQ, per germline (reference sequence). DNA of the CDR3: TGTGCCAGCAGCTTTCGGACAGGGTCAGACTATGGCTACACCTTC. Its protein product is CASSFRTGSDYGYTF.

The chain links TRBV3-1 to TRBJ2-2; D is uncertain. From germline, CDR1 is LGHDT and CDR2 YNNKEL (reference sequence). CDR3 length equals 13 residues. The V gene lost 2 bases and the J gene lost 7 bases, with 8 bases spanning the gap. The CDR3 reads CASSQQTYGELFF. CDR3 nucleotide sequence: TGTGCCAGCAGCCAACAAACTTACGGGGAGCTGTTTTTT.

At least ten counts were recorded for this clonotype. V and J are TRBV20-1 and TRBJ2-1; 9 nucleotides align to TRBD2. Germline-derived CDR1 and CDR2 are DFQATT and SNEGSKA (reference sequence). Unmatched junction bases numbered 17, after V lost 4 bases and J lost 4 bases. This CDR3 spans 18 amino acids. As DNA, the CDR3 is TGCAGTGCTAAGTACGGGGGTAGCGGGAGAAGGGCGTACAATGAGCAGTTCTTC. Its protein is CSAKYGGSGRRAYNEQFF.

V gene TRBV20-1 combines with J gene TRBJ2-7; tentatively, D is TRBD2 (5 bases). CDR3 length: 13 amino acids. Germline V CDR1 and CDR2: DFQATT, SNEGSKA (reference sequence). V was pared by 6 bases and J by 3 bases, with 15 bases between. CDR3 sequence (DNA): TGCAGTGCCCCGCGAGGGCAGGACTACGAGCAGTACTTC. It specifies CSAPRGQDYEQYF.